This TCR beta chain comes out of a study of tumor-infiltrating lymphocytes in primary liver carcinoma. Of note for this clonotype: One junction end disagrees with the germline gene, perhaps due to a read error.

cDNA specific to TCR beta was made from approximately 0.55 ug of total RNA, with a constant-region primer employed for priming. Slightly modified ARM-PCR, run as three nested multiplex PCR rounds, produced the TCR beta libraries. TCRdb processed the multiplex PCR reads anew with MiXCR; each CDR3 protein has one entry. The table includes more than 55,000 distinct CDR3 sequences, roughly 70% detected once. Investigators took RNA and DNA out together from roughly 21-30 mg of unsorted bulk tissue. Every tumor sample held more than 75% viable tumor cells. The TCR comes from a man aged 40-55 years with primary liver carcinoma and hepatitis B virus infection. The sequencing sample was made of liver tumor tissue from sampling region 2. Subset denoted: tumor region T2, inferior pole.

DNA of the CDR3: TGTGTCAGCGGGGACAGGGCGTCCTACAATGAGCAGTTCTTC. Protein product: CVSGDRASYNEQFF. The chain joins TRBV6-1 to TRBJ2-1, with 9 bases identical to TRBD1. CDR3 length: 14 amino acids. Germline assignment: CDR1 MNHNS and CDR2 SASEGT.